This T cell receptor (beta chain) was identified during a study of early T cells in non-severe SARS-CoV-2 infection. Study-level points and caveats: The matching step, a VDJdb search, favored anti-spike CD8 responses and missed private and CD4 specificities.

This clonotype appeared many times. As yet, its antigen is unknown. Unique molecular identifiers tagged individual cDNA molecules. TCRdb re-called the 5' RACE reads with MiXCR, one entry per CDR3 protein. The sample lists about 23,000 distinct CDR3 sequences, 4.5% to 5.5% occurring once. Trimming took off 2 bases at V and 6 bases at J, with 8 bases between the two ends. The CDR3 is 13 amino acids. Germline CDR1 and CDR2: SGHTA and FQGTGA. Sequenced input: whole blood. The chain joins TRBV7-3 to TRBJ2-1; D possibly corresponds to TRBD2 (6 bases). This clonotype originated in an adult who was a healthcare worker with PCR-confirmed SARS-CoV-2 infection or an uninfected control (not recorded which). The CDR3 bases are TGTGCCAGCAGCTTAGGGACTTCCAATGAGCAGTTCTTC. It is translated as CASSLGTSNEQFF.